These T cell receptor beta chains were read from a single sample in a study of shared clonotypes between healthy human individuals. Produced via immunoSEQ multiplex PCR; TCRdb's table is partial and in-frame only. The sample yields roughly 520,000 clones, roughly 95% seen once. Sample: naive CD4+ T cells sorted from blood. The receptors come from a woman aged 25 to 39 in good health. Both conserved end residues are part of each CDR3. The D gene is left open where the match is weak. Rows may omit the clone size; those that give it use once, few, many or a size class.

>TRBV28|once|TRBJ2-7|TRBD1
TGTGCCAGTCTTGGGACAGGGGGTAGCTCCTACGAGCAGTACTTC
CASLGTGGSSYEQYF
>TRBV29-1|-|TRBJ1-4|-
TGCAGCGTCAAAGCCATGGACTATAGTGAAAAACTGTTTTTT
CSVKAMDYSEKLFF
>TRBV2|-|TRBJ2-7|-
TGTGCCAGCAGTGAACTCCCAGGGTTGCCCGAGCAGTACTTC
CASSELPGLPEQYF
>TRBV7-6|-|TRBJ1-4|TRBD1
TGTGCCAGCAGCTTAGGGACAGGGACCACTAATGAAAAACTGTTTTTT
CASSLGTGTTNEKLFF
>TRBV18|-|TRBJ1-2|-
TGTGCCAGCTCACCACCACCGGCAGCAAACTATGGCTACACCTTC
CASSPPPAANYGYTF
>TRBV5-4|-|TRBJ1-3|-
TGTGCCAGCAGCTTGCTGGGTTCTGGAAACACCATATATTTT
CASSLLGSGNTIYF
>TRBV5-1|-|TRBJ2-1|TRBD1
TGCGCCAGCAAGGGGGCCAATGAGCAGTTCTTC
CASKGANEQFF
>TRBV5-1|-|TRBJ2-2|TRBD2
TGCGCCAGTAGGAGTCTAGCGGGAGACGTCGGGGAGCTGTTTTTT
CASRSLAGDVGELFF
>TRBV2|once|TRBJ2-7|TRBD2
TGTGCCAGCAGGGGACTAGCGGGGGCCTACGAGCAGTACTTC
CASRGLAGAYEQYF
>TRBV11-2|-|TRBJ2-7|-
TGTGCCAGCAGCCCACGGGGCCAGAGCTCCTACGAGCAGTACTTC
CASSPRGQSSYEQYF
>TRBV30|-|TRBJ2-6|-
TGTGCCTGGAGTAGGGGGGCTGGGGCCAACGTCCTGACTTTC
CAWSRGAGANVLTF
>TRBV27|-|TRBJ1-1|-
TGTGCCAGCAGTTTAAGCCAGGGAGGGTCACCTGAAGCTTTCTTT
CASSLSQGGSPEAFF
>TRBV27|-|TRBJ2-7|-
TGTGCCAGCAGTTTAAGGGGGACTCCCTACGAGCAGTACTTC
CASSLRGTPYEQYF
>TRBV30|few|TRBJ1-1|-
TGTGCCTGGAGTGTACATGGGGACACTGAAGCTTTCTTT
CAWSVHGDTEAFF
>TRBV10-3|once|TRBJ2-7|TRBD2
TGTGCCGCGACTAGCGGGAGCTCCTACGAGCAGTACTTC
CAATSGSSYEQYF
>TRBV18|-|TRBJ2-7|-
TGTGCCAGCTCGATTGGAGGGTTCCCCTACGAGCAGTACTTC
CASSIGGFPYEQYF
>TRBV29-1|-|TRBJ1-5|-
TGCAGCGTAGTCGGGGATAGCAATCAGCCCCAGCATTTT
CSVVGDSNQPQHF
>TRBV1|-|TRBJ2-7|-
TGCACCAGCAGCCAAGATCGAGTACAGCGGGATTGCGAGCAGTACTTC
CTSSQDRVQRDCEQYF
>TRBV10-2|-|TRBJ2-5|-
TGCGCCAGCGGGGTAGGGCAAGAGACCCAGTACTTC
CASGVGQETQYF
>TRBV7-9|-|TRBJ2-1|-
TGTGCCAGCAGCTTCCCTGCCTCCTACAATGAGCAGTTCTTC
CASSFPASYNEQFF
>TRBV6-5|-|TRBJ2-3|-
TGTGCCAGCAGTTACATCGGGACTGCCACAGATACGCAGTATTTT
CASSYIGTATDTQYF
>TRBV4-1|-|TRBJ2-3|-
TGCGCCAGCAGCCACGTAGGCAGGGCCAGAACAGATACGCAGTATTTT
CASSHVGRARTDTQYF
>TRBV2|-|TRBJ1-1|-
TGTGCCAACAAACAGGACCTGAACACTGAAGCTTTCTTT
CANKQDLNTEAFF
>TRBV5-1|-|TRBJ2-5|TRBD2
TGCGCCAGCAGCCGGGGACTAGCGGGACAAGAGACCCAGTACTTC
CASSRGLAGQETQYF
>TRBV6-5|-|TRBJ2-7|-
TGTGCCAGCAGTTACCGAAAGCGAGGGTCCTACGAGCAGTACTTC
CASSYRKRGSYEQYF
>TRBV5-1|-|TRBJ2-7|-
TGCGCCAGCAGCTCGGCCAGGGGCGAGCAGTACTTC
CASSSARGEQYF
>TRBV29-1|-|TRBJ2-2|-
TGCAGCGTTAAGGACAGTGAAGGGGCCGGGGAGCTGTTTTTT
CSVKDSEGAGELFF